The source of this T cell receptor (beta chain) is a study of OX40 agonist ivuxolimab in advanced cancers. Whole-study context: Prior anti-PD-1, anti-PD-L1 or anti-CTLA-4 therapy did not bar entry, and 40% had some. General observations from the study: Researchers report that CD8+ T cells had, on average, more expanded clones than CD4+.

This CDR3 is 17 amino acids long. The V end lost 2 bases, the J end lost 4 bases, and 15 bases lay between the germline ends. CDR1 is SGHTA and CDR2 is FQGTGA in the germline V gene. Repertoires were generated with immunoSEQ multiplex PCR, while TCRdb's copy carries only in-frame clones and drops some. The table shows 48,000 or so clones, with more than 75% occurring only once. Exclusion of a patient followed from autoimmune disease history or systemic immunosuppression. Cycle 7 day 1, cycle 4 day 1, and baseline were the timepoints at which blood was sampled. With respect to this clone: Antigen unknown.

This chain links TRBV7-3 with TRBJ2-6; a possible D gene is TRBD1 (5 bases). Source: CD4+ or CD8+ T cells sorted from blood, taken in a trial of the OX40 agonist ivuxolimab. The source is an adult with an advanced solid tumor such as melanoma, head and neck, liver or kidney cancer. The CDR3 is CASSLSLPGMGANVLTF. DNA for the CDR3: TGTGCCAGCAGCTTATCTCTCCCAGGGATGGGGGCCAACGTCCTGACTTTC.